The 27 T cell receptor beta chains presented below share a single source sample, sequenced in a study of blood T cells in healthy people across ages. Combining a sample-barcoded 5' primer with a J-beta primer mix, a second PCR ran for 7 to 11 cycles. TCRdb itself ran the 5' RACE reads through MiXCR, one entry per CDR3 protein. Of under 750,000 distinct CDR3 sequences listed, around half were seen once; the top ten hold just under 25%. Sample: blood. The receptor set was obtained from a man older than 75 in good health.

The genes are TRBV20-1 and TRBJ1-2; D ambiguous. The CDR3 runs to 12 residues. Germline V gives CDR1 DFQATT, CDR2 SNEGSKA (reference sequence). Between the trimmed V and J ends, which lost 0 bases and 8 bases, there was a span of 10 bases. The CDR3 loop is CSAREGGGGYTF. The CDR3 bases are TGCAGTGCTAGAGAAGGAGGAGGGGGCTACACCTTC.

This clonotype has only a few counts. V gene TRBV3-1 combines with J gene TRBJ2-5, with TRBD2 matching 8 bases. Germline V CDR1 and CDR2: LGHDT, YNNKEL (reference sequence). The V and J ends lost 0 bases and 1 base, in that order; junction bases with no gene match: 7. CDR3 size: 17 residues. The DNA for the CDR3 is TGTGCCAGCAGCCAAGAGGAGGTAGCGGGGTTCCAAGAGACCCAGTACTTC. Amino acid sequence: CASSQEEVAGFQETQYF.

This sequence joins TRBV20-1 and TRBJ2-1; possible D gene TRBD2, 6 bases. V shed 1 base and J shed 8 bases, with 15 bases lying between them. The CDR3 covers 14 residues. In germline, CDR1 is DFQATT, CDR2 SNEGSKA (reference sequence). This chain's CDR3 is CSARGERETYEQFF. CDR3 bases: TGCAGTGCTAGAGGTGAACGGGAGACCTATGAGCAGTTCTTC.

This clonotype was observed once. The chain has TRBV28 and TRBJ2-5, with 8 bases lining up with TRBD2. The closer fit of TRBJ2-7 to the DNA end suggests the J call may be wrong. The V gene's germline CDR1 is MDHEN and CDR2 SYDVKM. The CDR3 is made up of 16 amino acids. CDR3 coding DNA: TGTGCCAGCAGTCTACACAAAGCGGGAGCGCGGCGCGAGCAGTACTTC. Its protein product is CASSLHKAGARREQYF.

The rearrangement uses TRBV6-6 and TRBJ2-5; no definite D call. The V gene lost 2 bases and the J gene lost 5 bases, with 9 bases spanning the gap. Germline CDR1 is MNHNY and CDR2 is SVGAGI (reference sequence). The CDR3 is 13 residues long. The CDR3 sequence: CASSYAWAETQYF. CDR3 sequence (DNA): TGTGCCAGCAGTTACGCCTGGGCGGAGACCCAGTACTTC.

V gene TRBV29-1 combines with J gene TRBJ1-1; the D gene is possibly TRBD1 (5 bases). The ends were cut back, 6 bases at V and 3 bases at J, with 11 bases in the middle. Looked up from germline, CDR1 is SQVTM and CDR2 is ANQGSEA. The CDR3 runs 12 residues. The CDR3 bases are TGCAGCGTCAGCCGGGACTACACTGAAGCTTTCTTT. This encodes CSVSRDYTEAFF.

This clonotype has more than one count but fewer than ten. The chain is built from TRBV6-5 and TRBJ2-1, with 7 bases fitting TRBD2. CDR1 is MNHEY and CDR2 is SVGAGI in the germline V gene. There are 13 residues in the CDR3. V was clipped by 4 bases and J by 10 bases; unmatched bases: 7. Here the CDR3 DNA reads TGTGCCAGCAGTTTCACTGTGCGGGGGGAGCAGTTCTTC. This translates into CASSFTVRGEQFF.

The V gene is TRBV4-3, the J gene TRBJ1-4; 8 bases align to TRBD1. V trimming: 2 bases; J trimming: 6 bases; junction bases outside the gene matches: 8. There are 16 residues in the CDR3. CDR1 and CDR2 from the germline V gene are LGHNA and YSLEER. The CDR3 protein is CASSQRSGGADEKLFF. CDR3 in DNA: TGCGCCAGCAGCCAAAGGTCAGGGGGCGCGGATGAAAAACTGTTTTTT.

Turning to this clonotype: A read error may produce the germline difference seen at one junction end. The chain recombines TRBV6-6 with TRBJ2-7; the D call may be TRBD1 or TRBD2 (7 bases each). CDR1 and CDR2 from the germline V gene are MNHNY and SVGAGI (reference sequence). There are 13 residues in the CDR3. The CDR3 here is CAGSYRGGYEQYF. The CDR3 nucleotides read TGTGCCGGCAGCTACAGGGGAGGGTACGAGCAGTACTTC.

This clonotype was observed a handful of times. A much larger clone sits a single nucleotide away, making a read error possible. The rearrangement links TRBV20-1 to TRBJ2-5; a weak D match, TRBD2 (6 bases). CDR1 DFQATT and CDR2 SNEGSKA come from the germline V gene (reference sequence). CDR3 length: 13 amino acids. Between the trimmed V and J ends, which lost 6 bases and 11 bases, there was a span of 22 bases. The CDR3 DNA follows: TGCAGTGCCCCGCGGCGGGGTGCCAATGAGCAGTACTTC. Its protein is CSAPRRGANEQYF.

This chain links TRBV30 with TRBJ1-5; D is unresolved. Trimming took 5 bases from V and 3 from J, leaving 8 bases between them. This CDR3 region has 12 residues. CDR1 and CDR2 (germline): GTSNPN, SVGIG (reference sequence). The CDR3 loop reads CAWGLPNQPQHF. CDR3 sequence (DNA): TGTGCCTGGGGCCTTCCCAATCAGCCCCAGCATTTT.

This clonotype was picked up one time. The chain carries TRBV5-1 and TRBJ2-5, with a possible D match to TRBD1 (5 bases). V was cut by 5 bases and J by 0 bases, with 8 bases left in between. The CDR3 runs to 13 residues. CDR1 is SGHRS and CDR2 is YFSETQ in the germline V gene. The CDR3 is CASRGQDQETQYF. CDR3 nucleotide sequence: TGCGCCAGCAGGGGGCAGGACCAAGAGACCCAGTACTTC.

This clonotype was recorded a few times. This clone may be a read error of a much larger clone one base away. This chain connects TRBV28 to TRBJ2-7; no definite D call. V shed 6 bases and J shed 4 bases, with 7 bases lying between them. Looked up from germline, CDR1 is MDHEN and CDR2 is SYDVKM. The CDR3 runs 11 residues. CDR3 DNA: TGTGCCAGCAGGTTAGAGTACGAGCAGTACTTC. This encodes CASRLEYEQYF. The full variable domain, with the rest looked up from reference TRBV28 and TRBJ2-7, is DVKVTQSSRYLVKRTGEKVFLECVQDMDHENMFWYRQDPGLGLRLIYFSYDVKMKEKGDIPEGYSVSREKKERFSLILESASTNQTSMYLCASRLEYEQYFGPGTRLTVT.

In this sample, this clonotype turned up a few times. This chain links TRBV25-1 with TRBJ2-7, with a weak D call TRBD2 (5 bases). The CDR3 covers 13 residues. Germline V gene data show CDR1 as MGHDK and CDR2 as SYGVNS. V was trimmed by 5 bases and J by 6 bases, leaving 14 bases between them. This chain's CDR3 is CASSPPGDSEQYF. The CDR3 DNA sequence: TGTGCCAGCAGTCCCCCCGGGGATTCCGAGCAGTACTTC.

This clonotype was observed a handful of times. The V and J genes are TRBV4-3 and TRBJ2-5, with D perhaps matching TRBD2 (6 bases). Germline V gene sequence: CDR1 LGHNA, CDR2 YSLEER. CDR3 length: 16 amino acids. V was pared by 1 base and J by 11 bases, with 23 bases between. The CDR3 spells CASSQVPGGVPREQYF. The DNA for the CDR3 is TGCGCCAGCAGCCAAGTTCCCGGGGGAGTCCCCAGGGAGCAGTACTTC.

The sample holds a few counts of this clonotype. The chain combines TRBV4-2 with TRBJ2-1; D remains unclear. CDR1 LGHNA and CDR2 YNFKEQ come from the germline V gene. The CDR3 length is 14 residues. Between the trimmed V and J ends, which lost 1 base and 5 bases, there was a span of 9 bases. CDR3 sequence reads: CASSQGLENNEQFF. The CDR3 DNA sequence: TGTGCCAGCAGCCAAGGGCTAGAGAACAATGAGCAGTTCTTC.

This clonotype has a count of ten or more. This chain's CDR3 is CASSGRDSPYEQYF. The CDR3 DNA reads TGTGCCAGCAGCGGGAGGGACAGTCCCTACGAGCAGTACTTC. The chain employs TRBV7-9 and TRBJ2-7; either TRBD1 or TRBD2 may fit D (7 bases each). This CDR3 has 14 amino acids. The V end lost 5 bases, the J end lost 2 bases, and 13 bases lay between the germline ends. CDR1 is SEHNR, CDR2 FQNEAQ, per germline (reference sequence).

The V call is TRBV20-1, the J call TRBJ2-1, with a tentative D call TRBD1 (6 bases). There are 12 residues in the CDR3. V lost 4 bases and J lost 10, with 14 bases in between. The germline CDR1 and CDR2 sequences are DFQATT and SNEGSKA (reference sequence). DNA for the CDR3: TGCAGTGCTACCGTTACAGGGAACGAGCAGTTCTTC. Its protein is CSATVTGNEQFF.

This rearrangement joins TRBV27 to TRBJ1-2; D not resolved. This CDR3 has 13 residues. The germline V gene encodes CDR1 MNHEY and CDR2 SMNVEV (reference sequence). Trimming pared 1 base from V and 8 bases from J, leaving 11 bases between. The CDR3 spells CASSLWAGGGYTF. Written as DNA, the CDR3 is TGTGCCAGCAGTTTATGGGCAGGCGGGGGCTACACCTTC.

The gene calls are TRBV20-1 and TRBJ2-7, with D perhaps matching TRBD2 (5 bases). Trimming cost V 0 bases and J 0 bases, with 15 bases left between them. The CDR3 has 16 residues. Germline assignment: CDR1 DFQATT and CDR2 SNEGSKA (reference sequence). The CDR3 loop is CSARDFLLGNSYEQYF. CDR3 sequence (DNA): TGCAGTGCTAGAGATTTTTTACTAGGAAACTCCTACGAGCAGTACTTC.

The chain links TRBV12-3 or TRBV12-4 to TRBJ1-6; D unclear. The CDR3 is 12 residues long. Trimming left V 3 bases short and J 11 bases short, with 8 bases between. The CDR3 protein is CASSFLMAPLHF. The CDR3, as DNA: TGTGCCAGCAGTTTCCTTATGGCACCCCTCCACTTT.

This clonotype was counted a few times. DNA for the CDR3: TGTGCCACCAGCAGAGGACAGGACTACTCCTACAATGAGCAGTTCTTC. Translation: CATSRGQDYSYNEQFF. The chain joins TRBV15 to TRBJ2-1; the D gene could be TRBD1 or TRBD2 (6 bases each). The CDR3 length is 16 residues. Per the germline V gene, CDR1 is LNHNV and CDR2 is YYDKDF (reference sequence). Trimming stripped 1 base from V and 0 bases from J, with 10 bases between.

The V and J genes are TRBV10-3 and TRBJ2-7, with 9 nucleotides matching TRBD1. With 11 bases clipped from V and 5 bases from J, the junction kept 10 bases outside the gene matches. CDR1 is ENHRY, CDR2 SYGVKD, per germline. This CDR3 contains 13 residues. CDR3 region: CAAAGTGSHEQYF. CDR3 coding DNA: TGTGCCGCGGCCGGGACAGGGTCTCACGAGCAGTACTTC.

This clonotype was seen many times. This rearrangement joins TRBV12-3 or TRBV12-4 to TRBJ2-2; D is ambiguous. V gave up 5 bases and J gave up 0 bases, with 4 bases separating them. The CDR3 length is 13 residues. In DNA, the CDR3 is TGTGCCAGCAGTGCCCCGAACACCGGGGAGCTGTTTTTT. Its translation is CASSAPNTGELFF.

This clonotype was seen a few times. The V gene is TRBV20-1, the J gene TRBJ1-2, with 8 bases aligning to TRBD1. The germline V gene encodes CDR1 DFQATT and CDR2 SNEGSKA (reference sequence). CDR3 length equals 12 residues. V lost 1 base and J lost 8; bases outside the gene matches: 3. CDR3 amino acids: CSARGQGRGYTF. The CDR3, as DNA: TGCAGTGCTAGAGGACAGGGGCGCGGCTACACCTTC.

The genes are TRBV7-6 and TRBJ2-5; no definite D call. Germline CDR1 is SGHVS and CDR2 is FNYEAQ. The CDR3 has 15 amino acids. Trimming cost V 1 base and J 0 bases, with 9 bases left between them. CDR3 DNA: TGTGCCAGCAGCTTAGTTCCCCAATACCAAGAGACCCAGTACTTC. Translating it yields CASSLVPQYQETQYF.

This chain connects TRBV10-3 to TRBJ2-3; 10 bases fit TRBD2. Trimming removed 2 bases from V and 0 bases from J; junction bases left unmatched: 5. Germline values: CDR1 ENHRY, CDR2 SYGVKD. The CDR3 consists of 17 residues. The CDR3 spells CAISEAIAGGSTDTQYF. As DNA, the CDR3 is TGTGCCATCAGTGAGGCCATAGCGGGAGGTAGCACAGATACGCAGTATTTT.